This TCR beta chain was identified in a study of blood T cell repertoires in COVID-19. Study as a whole: The United States, Italy and Spain provided the acute and convalescent COVID-19 samples. T cells, B-cell-depleted T cells, or PBMCs provided the cDNA or gDNA that served as material.

This clone was counted a single time. Trimming removed 6 bases at V and 3 bases at J, with 7 bases between. The CDR3 length is 12 residues. Germline CDR1 is LGHNT and CDR2 is FRNRAP. Source study methods: Reference gene primers were amplified, and this amplification served to estimate nucleated cell counts. The method was immunoSEQ multiplex PCR; TCRdb's version includes in-frame clones alone and lacks a portion of them. V and J calls plus clone size are reproduced from that table; the DNA served to infer D and trimming. The repertoire holds about 52,000 clones, with more than 70% as singletons. This chain uses TRBV12-5 with TRBJ2-3; the D is unclear. This TCR was sampled from a woman of 80 years or more with acute or convalescent COVID-19. Material for sequencing was peripheral blood. This chain's CDR3 is CASGPRTDTQYF. The CDR3 region has the DNA TGTGCTAGTGGCCCCCGGACAGATACGCAGTATTTT.